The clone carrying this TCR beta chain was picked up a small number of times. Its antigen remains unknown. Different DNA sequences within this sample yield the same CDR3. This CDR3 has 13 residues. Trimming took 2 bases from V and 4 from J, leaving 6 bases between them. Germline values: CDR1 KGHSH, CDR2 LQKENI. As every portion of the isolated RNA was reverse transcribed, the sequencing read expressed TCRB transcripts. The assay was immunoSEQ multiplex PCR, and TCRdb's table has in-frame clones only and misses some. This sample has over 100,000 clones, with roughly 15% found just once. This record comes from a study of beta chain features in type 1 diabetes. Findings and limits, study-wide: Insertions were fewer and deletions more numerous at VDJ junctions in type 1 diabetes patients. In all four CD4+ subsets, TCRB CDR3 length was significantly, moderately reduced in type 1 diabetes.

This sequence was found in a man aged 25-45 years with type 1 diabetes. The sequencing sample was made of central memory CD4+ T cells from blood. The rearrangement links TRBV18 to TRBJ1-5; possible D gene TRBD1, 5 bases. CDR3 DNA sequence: TGTGCCAGCTCACCAGGGGGTAATCAGCCCCAGCATTTT. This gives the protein CASSPGGNQPQHF.